The 16 T cell receptor beta chains presented below share a single source sample, sequenced in a study of blood T cell repertoires in COVID-19. Some clones are missing from TCRdb's copy, which holds only in-frame ones; the method was immunoSEQ multiplex PCR. In the table there are some 270,000 clones, around nine tenths of which are singletons. Material for sequencing was PBMCs or T cells enriched from blood (not recorded which). These receptors were collected from a woman in her 40s who had recovered from COVID-19.

This chain uses TRBV6-5 with TRBJ1-2; a possible D gene is TRBD1 (6 bases). V lost 2 bases and J lost 2, with 15 bases in between. Germline V gives CDR1 MNHEY, CDR2 SVGAGI. The CDR3 contains 16 residues. The CDR3 is CASSYVAGELNYGYTF. DNA for the CDR3: TGTGCCAGCAGTTACGTGGCAGGGGAGTTGAACTATGGCTACACCTTC.

The rearrangement links TRBV6-5 to TRBJ1-5; 11 bases map to TRBD1. Germline assignment: CDR1 MNHEY and CDR2 SVGAGI. Unmatched junction bases numbered 3, after V lost 6 bases and J lost 2 bases. The CDR3 loop spans 15 amino acids. DNA of the CDR3: TGTGCCAGCAGACGGGGACAGGGGGGCAATCAGCCCCAGCATTTT. This gives the protein CASRRGQGGNQPQHF.

V usage is TRBV19 and J usage is TRBJ1-4; 8 bases agree with TRBD1. Germline V CDR1 and CDR2: LNHDA, SQIVND (reference sequence). The CDR3 sequence is 14 residues long. The trim removed 10 bases at V and 6 bases at J, leaving 10 bases unmatched. The CDR3 DNA is TGTGCCACTAGCCGGACAGGGACTTATGAAAAACTGTTTTTT. Residues: CATSRTGTYEKLFF.

The rearrangement joins TRBV2 to TRBJ1-1; possibly TRBD1 for D (6 bases). The germline CDR1 and CDR2 sequences are SNHLY and FYNNEI. CDR3 length equals 14 residues. The V end lost 5 bases, the J end lost 1 base, and 11 bases lay between the germline ends. The chain's CDR3 is CASSREGGNTEAFF. In DNA form, the CDR3 reads TGTGCCAGCAGTCGAGAAGGGGGGAACACTGAAGCTTTCTTT.

V and J are TRBV27 and TRBJ1-4; 10 bases match TRBD1. The CDR3 is 17 residues long. J was trimmed by 5 bases and V by 6 bases; bases with no gene match: 12. Germline CDR1 reads MNHEY; CDR2 reads SMNVEV (reference sequence). CDR3 sequence (DNA): TGTGCCAGCAGCCTCGACAGGGGGCTGAGTAAGAATGAAAAACTGTTTTTT. Translation gives CASSLDRGLSKNEKLFF.

The V and J genes are TRBV18 and TRBJ2-7; maybe TRBD2 (7 bases). Germline V gene sequence: CDR1 KGHSH, CDR2 LQKENI. Deletions cut 3 bases from V and 0 bases from J, with 18 bases between. CDR3 size: 17 residues. The CDR3 nucleotides are TGTGCCAGCTCACCTGGGGGGGGGCCTTACTTCTCCTACGAGCAGTACTTC. Translating gives CASSPGGGPYFSYEQYF.

The chain recombines TRBV5-4 with TRBJ1-6, with D perhaps TRBD1 (6 bases). The CDR3 has 17 amino acids. Trimming removed 5 bases at V and 9 bases at J, with 24 bases between. Germline V CDR1 and CDR2: SGHNT, YYREEE (reference sequence). The CDR3 protein is CASSGGGLLDHSSPLHF. DNA for the CDR3: TGTGCCAGCAGTGGGGGGGGCCTCTTGGATCATAGTTCACCCCTCCACTTT.

This sequence joins TRBV11-1 and TRBJ2-2; D might be TRBD1 (5 bases). This CDR3 has 15 amino acids. Germline assignment: CDR1 SGHAT and CDR2 FQDESV (reference sequence). Trimming removed 3 bases at V and 1 base at J, with 9 bases between. CDR3 amino acids: CASSFRGQNTGELFF. In nucleotides, the CDR3 is TGTGCCAGCAGCTTTCGCGGACAGAACACCGGGGAGCTGTTTTTT.

The chain couples TRBV4-2 to TRBJ2-7; D possibly corresponds to TRBD2 (6 bases). The germline V and J ends were trimmed by 3 bases and 2 bases, with 11 bases remaining between them. Germline V gene lookup returns CDR1 LGHNA and CDR2 YNFKEQ. This CDR3 has 14 residues. The CDR3 here is CASSHGTLAYEQYF. CDR3 nucleotides: TGTGCCAGCAGCCACGGGACTTTAGCCTACGAGCAGTACTTC.

The CDR3 protein is CASSGQINEKLFF. The CDR3 DNA is TGTGCCAGCTCTGGACAGATTAATGAAAAACTGTTTTTT. This sequence joins TRBV25-1 and TRBJ1-4, with a weak D call TRBD1 (6 bases). Germline lookup yields CDR1 MGHDK and CDR2 SYGVNS. Trimming cost V 8 bases and J 4 bases, with 11 bases left between them. The CDR3 runs to 13 residues. The full variable domain, with the rest looked up from reference TRBV25-1 and TRBJ1-4, is EADIYQTPRYLVIGTGKKITLECSQTMGHDKMYWYQQDPGMELHLIHYSYGVNSTEKGDLSSESTVSRIRTEHFPLTLESARPSHTSQYLCASSGQINEKLFFGSGTQLSVL.

This clone was found once. The chain recombines TRBV7-8 with TRBJ2-3; D is unclear. Germline CDR1 SGHVS, CDR2 FQNEAQ. CDR3 length: 16 amino acids. The ends were cut back, 5 bases at V and 0 bases at J, with 15 bases in the middle. The CDR3 nucleotides read TGTGCCAGCAGCCTCCGACACATTACTAGCACAGATACGCAGTATTTT. Its translation is CASSLRHITSTDTQYF.

The gene calls are TRBV10-3 and TRBJ2-2; 12 positions agree with TRBD1. V trimming: 11 bases; J trimming: 6 bases; junction bases outside the gene matches: 7. Germline CDR1 reads ENHRY; CDR2 reads SYGVKD. This CDR3 contains 14 residues. CDR3 protein: CAVRGQGAPGELFF. The CDR3 nucleotides are TGTGCCGTTCGGGGACAGGGGGCGCCCGGGGAGCTGTTTTTT.

This chain connects TRBV5-4 to TRBJ1-1, with D possibly matching TRBD1 (5 bases). Germline V gene sequence: CDR1 SGHNT, CDR2 YYREEE (reference sequence). This CDR3 contains 14 residues. The V end lost 4 bases, the J end lost 4 bases, and 14 bases lay between the germline ends. CDR3 sequence: CASSPPQRGTEAFF. The CDR3 region has the DNA TGTGCCAGCAGCCCACCCCAAAGGGGCACTGAAGCTTTCTTT.

CDR3 DNA: TGTGCCAGCAGCAATTACTTAGCGATTGATGGCTACACCTTC. This gives the protein CASSNYLAIDGYTF. The chain joins TRBV11-2 to TRBJ1-2; D is unresolved. The CDR3 extends over 14 amino acids. Germline CDR1 SGHAT, CDR2 FQNNGV. Trimming took off 5 bases at V and 6 bases at J, with 16 bases between the two ends.

The rearrangement uses TRBV20-1 and TRBJ1-5; D unclear. Germline-derived CDR1 and CDR2 are DFQATT and SNEGSKA (reference sequence). V was cut by 3 bases and J by 5 bases, with 14 bases left in between. CDR3 length: 14 residues. As DNA, the CDR3 is TGCAGTGCTAGTGGCAGGTATTCCGATCAGCCCCAGCATTTT. Protein product: CSASGRYSDQPQHF.

The rearrangement uses TRBV19 and TRBJ2-3; 12 nucleotides agree with TRBD2. Germline-derived CDR1 and CDR2 are LNHDA and SQIVND (reference sequence). The CDR3 is 24 amino acids. The trim removed 3 bases at V and 0 bases at J, leaving 25 bases unmatched. The CDR3 protein is CASSIPIFKTSGGRVPRSTDTQYF. CDR3 coding DNA: TGTGCCAGTAGTATCCCCATTTTCAAGACTAGCGGGGGCCGAGTACCCCGAAGCACAGATACGCAGTATTTT.